This T cell receptor (beta chain) derives from a study of T cells after posttransplantation cyclophosphamide. On this clone itself: Its antigen is unknown.

The CDR3 is made up of 18 amino acids. With 6 bases clipped from V and 1 base from J, the junction kept 12 bases outside the gene matches. In germline, CDR1 is ENHRY, CDR2 SYGVKD. Sequencing used immunoSEQ multiplex PCR; TCRdb keeps in-frame clones, though not all of them. The sample has some 13,000 clones, none seen only once. Busulfan-fludarabine conditioning, marrow transplant, and cyclophosphamide on days +3 and +4 were administered. Study-wide points: Later blood repertoires were often dominated by clones from the donor CD8+ memory compartment. Recipient CMV seropositivity and CMV reactivation strongly tracked TRB clonality. Blood and skin or GI T cell repertoires showed limited TRB overlap.

The sequence was collected from a female patient aged 40-50 years who received an allogeneic stem cell transplant from a related donor, was CMV-positive, and had acute GVHD only. Some T cells may arise from the graft donor. V usage is TRBV10-3 and J usage is TRBJ1-6; 7 bases agree with TRBD1. The material sequenced was PBMCs, taken after allogeneic stem cell transplant with posttransplant cyclophosphamide. CDR3 residues: CAISKTGQEKSYNSPLHF. The CDR3 DNA reads TGTGCCATCAGCAAGACAGGGCAGGAGAAATCCTATAATTCACCCCTCCACTTT.